This TCR beta chain was observed in a study of blood T cell repertoires in COVID-19. The overall study: Acute and convalescent COVID-19 samples came from the United States, Italy and Spain. PBMCs, B-cell-depleted T cells, or T cells were the source of the cDNA or gDNA that made up the material.

CDR3 length: 11 residues. V was cut by 4 bases and J by 5 bases, with 4 bases left in between. Per the germline V gene, CDR1 is SGDLS and CDR2 is YYNGEE. Source study methods: Cell counts per sample came from amplifying reference gene primers. Profiled with immunoSEQ multiplex PCR; TCRdb holds only in-frame clones, not every one. V and J calls and clone size are as listed in that table; D and trimming were resolved from the DNA. The repertoire holds more than 95,000 clones, with 65% to 90% as singletons. The chain carries TRBV9 and TRBJ2-4; D remains ambiguous. Sequencing input: peripheral blood. The clonotype comes from an elderly man with active or convalescent COVID-19. The CDR3 region is CASSRENIQYF. The DNA of the CDR3 is TGTGCCAGCAGCCGGGAAAACATTCAGTACTTC.